This T cell receptor (beta chain) is drawn from a study of cytomegalovirus exposure and HLA in healthy donors (dated 2017 in TCRdb). Some background on the complete study: An earlier analysis of a few hundred of the donors reported about 280 Gb of sequence data and around 120 million unique TCR beta sequences obtained from about 180 million T cells. Besides the first cohort of roughly 700 subjects, a separate validation cohort made up of roughly 120 different subjects was used. The number of donors typed differed by locus, with about 629-630 for A, B, C, DRB1 and DQB1, about 500 for DQA1, 606 for DPA1, and some 470 for DPB1. A later analysis re-analyzed previously published TCR beta repertoires from roughly 690 donors and added high-resolution HLA genotyping to study TCR occurrence patterns. A later genetic analysis took genome-wide SNP genotypes for about 65% of the 666 donors and used that subset as a discovery cohort. Class I and class II HLA loci were covered by the typing at four-digit resolution. Approximately 300 gigabases of sequencing data and about 92 million unique TCR sequences made up an early release that covered about 640 HLA-typed donors. Of the 300 to 400 genotyped donors, roughly 85% fell in the genetic ancestry cluster associated with self-reported Caucasian donors. About five DR-DQ haplotypes were handled as single units for association and clustering, since linkage in the cohort was strong. The study aimed to test whether cataloging public T cell receptors could reveal signatures of past pathogen exposure. To predict cytomegalovirus infection status, the study combined high-throughput TCR immunosequencing, statistical association of individual TCRs with disease status, and machine learning. Using immunosequencing, the study profiled T cell repertoires from fewer than 850 subjects and related those repertoires to cytomegalovirus serostatus. Rather than using new phenotypic data, the later analysis identified candidate immune exposures from TCR beta sequences and from how often those sequences occurred across donors. An earlier analysis of around 640 of the donors used high-throughput TCR beta sequencing to judge whether each TCR beta V gene segment behaved as functional or pseudogenic. Among 300 to 500 genotyped donors of the cohort, an average of about 220,000 unique TCR beta nucleotide sequences was sequenced per donor, of which about 18% were non-productive. All discovery cohort repertoires had been generated on a single sequencing platform. Alongside the repertoire data, information on donor age, sex, ethnicity and CMV serostatus was compiled.

This clone was found a few times. Its binding antigen is unknown. Per-nucleotide qualities are absent, and no much larger clonotype sits a single base away. The V end loses 3 bases and the J end loses 7 bases, and a stretch of 9 bases separates them. The CDR3 runs 12 amino acids, cysteine and phenylalanine included. Only the CDR3 DNA is retained, 36 bases long and in frame from the first base. CDR1 and CDR2 are drawn from the germline V gene: ENHRY, SYGVKD. The cohort comprised 710 or so healthy bone marrow donors. At the time of sampling, all cohort members were nominally healthy, though unrecorded immune exposures were likely present. The donor tested CMV seropositive, placing the donor among the roughly 270 seropositive members of the cohort. A peripheral blood sample was collected from each donor, and TCR beta sequencing was performed on peripheral blood mononuclear cells. The Qiagen DNeasy Blood Extraction Kit was used to extract genomic DNA from the blood cell samples.

To prepare the library, the immunoSEQ multiplex PCR assay was applied. A mixture of 60 forward primers for TCR Vbeta segments and 13 reverse primers for TCR Jbeta segments was used in the multiplex PCR. Amplification of the CDR3 region of rearranged TCR beta genes was performed with a multiplex PCR assay on genomic DNA. Amplified TCR beta libraries were sequenced as 87-base-pair reads on the Illumina HiSeq System. In the paper's pipeline: A later analysis tallied approximately 87 million unique TCR beta chains across the 666 repertoires, and approximately 12 million of those chains were shared by two or more donors. Raw reads were error-corrected and collapsed into unique sequences with a nearest-neighbor algorithm that merged closely related sequences to remove PCR and sequencing errors. V, D and J gene segments were assigned by aligning CDR3 sequences to IMGT reference sequences. For a sequence to be retained, at least a six-nucleotide match to both a V gene segment and a J gene segment was required. A rearrangement counted as productive if the CDR3 had no stop codons and remained in frame with V and J, and every other rearrangement counted as non-productive. CDR3 was defined according to IMGT convention as the region running from the second conserved V-encoded cysteine to the conserved J-encoded phenylalanine. The earlier analysis of 500 to 650 of the donors excluded any sequence lacking an unambiguous match to a single V gene segment. An earlier analysis of 500 to 700 of the donors classified V segments as functional when productive rearrangements were above 56.7% and as segregating when the standard deviation between donors was above 5%. To diagnose cytomegalovirus status from the catalog of TCR beta chain sequences, a statistical classification framework was built. In a later analysis, TCR nucleotide sequences were compared against IMGT/GENE-DB human TR gene sequences so that V and J genes could be assigned. The TCRdist pipeline was used in a later analysis to assign CDR3 sequences and most-parsimonious VDJ recombination scenarios. In a later analysis, each TCR beta chain was defined by its CDR3 amino acid sequence together with its V-gene family, and reads lacking a unique V-gene family were excluded. In a later analysis, several hundred highly shared, low-generation-probability nucleotide sequences were removed to address suspected cross-contamination and a sequencing artifact. For each public chain, a later analysis derived a clonal expansion index from normalized ranks of inferred template counts within each repertoire. In a later analysis, generation probabilities were computed using a VDJ recombination model fitted to out-of-frame rearrangements, and the results were checked against IGoR. A later analysis scored TCR-TCR, TCR-HLA and TCR-CMV co-occurrence with hypergeometric tests, applying a repertoire-size bias correction to TCR pairs. In a later analysis, false discovery rates were estimated by permuting HLA or CMV assignments 20 times. In a later analysis, co-occurring TCRs were grouped using DBSCAN, and TCRdist sequence similarity was added for clustering within HLA-allele-positive subsets. Repertoires with fewer than 30,000 or more than 120,000 public chains were left out of co-occurrence clustering, as were five repertoires with anomalous nucleotide sharing. The clones in this table, taken by TCRdb from immuneACCESS, are in-frame only. Not every clone is retained; where verified, under half of the shortfall comes from an unresolved V gene, and the cause of the rest is unknown. V, J and clone size are those of that table, while D and trimming were read from the DNA. The sample yields 60,000 to 85,000 clones; about 76% were counted once. The top ten clones comprise around an eighth of the sample.

Broad study findings and their caveats: An earlier analysis of around 600 of the donors showed that most TCR beta V segments appeared in productive rearrangements either about 87% or about 30% of the time, which broadly matched IMGT annotations. According to the authors, the approach could potentially be generalized to other disease states and immunological phenotypes. The study listed 164 TCR beta chains as associated with cytomegalovirus. Strong co-occurrence of HLA alleles, especially DR and DQ, made assigning TCR associations to individual alleles difficult. According to a later analysis, TCR association rates differed among HLA loci, with DRB1 alleles showing the most associated TCRs and HLA-C alleles showing the fewest. According to a later analysis, most CMV-associated TCR beta chains appeared to be HLA-restricted, and the HLA associations seemed to be driven largely by CMV exposure. A group of highly shared sequence variants was considered likely to be a technical artifact of the sequencing pipeline. At a false discovery rate of 0.05, a later analysis linked some 17,000 TCR beta sequences to specific HLA alleles. A few of the identified cytomegalovirus-associated TCR beta chains were confirmed in vitro to be specific for cytomegalovirus antigens. Roughly uniform sequencing depth across donors was assumed in presence/absence analyses, although this assumption may not hold. HLA typing was unavailable for some donors at each locus, so association tests used only the typed subset. While some public TCRs were present in many individuals, most TCR sequences turned up only very rarely across donors. Linkage disequilibrium might explain the correlated functional status among segregating V segments, but an unknown experimental factor could not be excluded. In this cohort, only TCR beta chains were sequenced, and detectable features were limited by the absence of alpha or paired-chain data. In a later genetic analysis, fewer N-insertions in productive TCRs were reported among donors in an Asian-associated ancestry cluster than the approximately 710-donor mean. Because counts were too low, seventeen rarely observed V segments, including chromosome 9 orphons, were excluded from the earlier analysis of around 640 of the donors. Several of the top co-occurrence clusters appeared to be linked to parvovirus B19, influenza, CMV and Epstein-Barr virus, according to a later analysis. In a later analysis, HLA-associated TCR beta chains were found to be more clonally expanded and to have lower generation probabilities than equally common non-associated chains. A further reported finding was that TCR beta sequences accurately predicted the HLA-A and HLA-B alleles for most subjects in the first cohort. In both the original and validation cohorts, the classifier was reported to diagnose cytomegalovirus status with high specificity and sensitivity. For the cohort, immune exposure information was limited to CMV serostatus. Some IMGT-functional V segments, including TRBV6-2 and TRBV6-3, could not be told apart with the 87-base-pair reads, so those segments were excluded. An association between a missense DCLRE1C variant and V-gene and J-gene trimming of TCR beta chains was found in a later genetic analysis and replicated in an independent cohort.

The source material was PBMCs. The sequence links TRBV10-3 to TRBJ2-5; the D segment could be TRBD1, given 5 matching bases. The sequence came from a male donor in good health and CMV-seropositive. For the CDR3, the sequence is CAISDRAVTQYF. The nucleotide sequence reads TGTGCCATCAGTGACAGGGCGGTGACCCAGTACTTC.